This TCR beta chain was captured in a study of blood T cell repertoires in COVID-19. Study at large: Sources were T cells, B-cell-depleted T cells, or PBMCs; the material itself was cDNA or gDNA.

Methods used by the authors: Scientists estimated how many nucleated cells there were by amplifying reference gene primers. TCRdb keeps only in-frame clones here, not all; method: immunoSEQ multiplex PCR. The V and J calls and clone size were taken over from that table, and D and trimming were inferred from the DNA. The profile shows 140,000 to 150,000 clones, around 89% of them singletons. Trimming stripped 3 bases from V and 4 bases from J, with 10 bases between. The CDR3 totals 14 residues. Germline CDR1 and CDR2: ENHRY and SYGVKD. Individuals aged about 18 to 95 years were recruited from approximately 24 US areas.

The origin of this receptor is a woman aged 25 to 39 with acute COVID-19. Sequencing input: PBMCs or T cells enriched from blood (not recorded which). The chain links TRBV10-3 to TRBJ2-1; tentative D call: TRBD1 (5 bases). The CDR3 reads CAISDLDTYNEQFF. The CDR3 DNA is TGTGCCATCAGTGACTTGGACACGTACAATGAGCAGTTCTTC.